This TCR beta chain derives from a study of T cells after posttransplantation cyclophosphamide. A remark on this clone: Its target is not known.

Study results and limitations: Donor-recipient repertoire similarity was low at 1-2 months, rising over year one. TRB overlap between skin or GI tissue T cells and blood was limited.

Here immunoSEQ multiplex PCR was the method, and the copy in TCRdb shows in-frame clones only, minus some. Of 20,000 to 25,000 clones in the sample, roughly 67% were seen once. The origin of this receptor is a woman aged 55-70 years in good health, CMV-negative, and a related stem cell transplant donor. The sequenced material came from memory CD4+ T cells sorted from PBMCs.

Here the CDR3 DNA reads TGTGCCAGCAGTCCCCGGCAGCGGGAGACCCAGTACTTC. Translating it yields CASSPRQRETQYF. The chain recombines TRBV28 with TRBJ2-5; D might be TRBD2 (5 bases). This CDR3 comprises 13 residues. From germline, CDR1 is MDHEN and CDR2 SYDVKM. V was clipped by 5 bases and J by 5 bases, with 12 bases between them. The full variable domain, completed using reference TRBV28 and TRBJ2-5, is DVKVTQSSRYLVKRTGEKVFLECVQDMDHENMFWYRQDPGLGLRLIYFSYDVKMKEKGDIPEGYSVSREKKERFSLILESASTNQTSMYLCASSPRQRETQYFGPGTRLLVL.